A single sample is the source of the 6 T cell receptor beta chains below, sequenced in a study of blood T cell repertoires in COVID-19. Profiling relied on immunoSEQ multiplex PCR, and the TCRdb table lists in-frame clones only, not all of them. The data show roughly 230,000 clones, nearly 90% seen once. The specimen was peripheral blood. The receptors here all came from a human donor in a cohort sampled during active COVID-19.

This rearrangement joins TRBV6-6 to TRBJ2-7; D not certain. The CDR3 has 15 amino acids. From germline, CDR1 is MNHNY and CDR2 SVGAGI (reference sequence). The ends were cut back, 5 bases at V and 5 bases at J, with 19 bases in the middle. The CDR3 sequence: CASSNPRILSDEQYF. Here the CDR3 DNA reads TGTGCCAGCAGTAACCCCCGTATCTTAAGCGACGAGCAGTACTTC.

This clone was recorded once. V and J are TRBV3-1 (or the pseudogene TRBV3-2) and TRBJ1-6, with a tentative D call TRBD1 (6 bases). The CDR3 length is 15 residues. CDR1 is LGHDT and CDR2 is YNNKEL in the germline V gene (reference sequence). V lost 4 bases and J lost 7, with 14 bases in between. The chain's CDR3 is CASSRPGQGNSPLHF. For the CDR3, the DNA is TGTGCCAGCAGCCGCCCGGGACAAGGGAATTCACCCCTCCACTTT.

V is TRBV4-3 and J is TRBJ1-2; unclear D gene. Deletions cut 4 bases from V and 4 bases from J, with 16 bases between. The length of the CDR3 is 15 residues. Germline V lookup: CDR1 LGHNA, CDR2 YSLEER. The CDR3 coding sequence is TGCGCCAGCAGCCCCCATTTCTCAGGCTTCTATGGCTACACCTTC. Residues: CASSPHFSGFYGYTF.

Only one count was recorded for this clone. This chain links TRBV24-1 with TRBJ1-4; possible D gene TRBD1, 6 bases. V lost 4 bases, J lost 10 bases, and 9 bases lay in between. Germline CDR1 reads KGHDR; CDR2 reads SFDVKD. The CDR3 totals 12 residues. CDR3 nucleotide sequence: TGTGCCACCAGTGACCCACAGGGAAAACTGTTTTTT. As protein: CATSDPQGKLFF.

The rearrangement links TRBV6-5 to TRBJ1-6; D remains unclear. This CDR3 is 12 amino acids long. The germline V gene has CDR1 MNHEY and CDR2 SVGAGI. V was pared by 6 bases and J by 6 bases, with 6 bases between. As DNA, the CDR3 is TGTGCCAGCAGGTCTTCTAATTCACCCCTCCACTTT. Its translation is CASRSSNSPLHF.

Note on this clone: The junction departs from germline at one end; a sequencing error may be responsible. The chain carries TRBV10-3 and TRBJ2-7; D possibly matches TRBD1 or TRBD2 (6 bases each). Germline CDR1 and CDR2: ENHRY and SYGVKD. This CDR3 has 15 amino acids. This CDR3 reads CAINEGDGSSYEQYF. The CDR3 DNA reads as TGTGCCATCAATGAGGGGGACGGGAGCTCCTACGAGCAGTACTTC.